These 22 T cell receptor beta chains share one sample of origin, sequenced in a study of T cell changes during pregnancy in multiple sclerosis (dated by TCRdb to between 2018 and 2020). Libraries were built with the immunoSEQ multiplex PCR assay. What TCRdb holds here is the immuneACCESS table cut down to in-frame rearrangements. Part of the clones is not present; checked against another copy, under half of the missing clones reflect an unresolved V gene, and the others are unexplained. The sample yields around 83,000 clones; over 80% were counted once. The ten largest clones take up approximately 0.45% of the sample. The source was CD4+ T cells from peripheral blood mononuclear cells, collected in the second trimester of pregnancy. These receptors were collected from a female donor with multiple sclerosis, enrolled in a pregnancy study.

The chain links TRBV7-9 to TRBJ2-5; 9 bases are a match to TRBD1. Germline V lookup: CDR1 SEHNR, CDR2 FQNEAQ (reference sequence). The V segment lost 4 bases and the J segment 4 bases; nucleotides outside the gene matches: 7. This CDR3 has 15 residues. In nucleotides, the CDR3 is TGTGCCAGCAGCTCCGGGACAGGGTACGCAGAGACCCAGTACTTC. Translating gives CASSSGTGYAETQYF.

This clone was detected a few times. The rearrangement joins TRBV19 to TRBJ2-3; maybe TRBD1 (6 bases). V dropped 3 bases and J dropped 0 bases, with 10 bases sitting between them. Per the germline V gene, CDR1 is LNHDA and CDR2 is SQIVND (reference sequence). The CDR3 is 15 residues long. The CDR3 sequence is CASSIGQGSTDTQYF. The CDR3 nucleotides read TGTGCCAGTAGTATTGGTCAGGGGAGCACAGATACGCAGTATTTT.

CDR3: CALLLPGLYSNGYTF. The CDR3 coding sequence is TGTGCCTTGCTACTTCCGGGACTTTACTCTAATGGCTACACCTTC. The chain uses TRBV30 and TRBJ1-2; the D gene is possibly TRBD1 (5 bases). Trimming removed 7 bases from V and 6 bases from J, with 24 bases in between. Germline V gene sequence: CDR1 GTSNPN, CDR2 SVGIG (reference sequence). CDR3 length equals 15 residues.

The chain couples TRBV7-9 to TRBJ1-2, with 7 bases that match TRBD1. The CDR3 spans 14 residues. The J segment lost 7 bases and the V segment lost 1 base, leaving 6 bases of the junction unmatched. CDR1 SEHNR and CDR2 FQNEAQ come from the germline V gene (reference sequence). The CDR3: CASSLVGTVSGYTF. CDR3 nucleotide sequence: TGTGCCAGCAGCTTAGTTGGGACAGTATCTGGCTACACCTTC. The full variable domain, its missing parts supplied by reference TRBV7-9 and TRBJ1-2, is DTGVSQNPRHKITKRGQNVTFRCDPISEHNRLYWYRQTLGQGPEFLTYFQNEAQLEKSRLLSDRFSAERPKGSFSTLEIQRTEQGDSAMYLCASSLVGTVSGYTFGSGTRLTVV.

This sequence joins TRBV2 and TRBJ1-1; tentative D call: TRBD1 (6 bases). V lost 7 bases and J lost 7, with 22 bases in between. The CDR3 has 15 residues. Germline V gene sequence: CDR1 SNHLY, CDR2 FYNNEI. The CDR3 sequence is CASKQGLTPILEAFF. The CDR3 bases are TGTGCCAGCAAACAGGGCCTAACGCCCATACTTGAAGCTTTCTTT.

The J gene is TRBJ2-5, the V gene TRBV6-5; 8 nucleotides align to TRBD2. The CDR3 is 16 residues long. The V and J ends lost 0 bases and 1 base, in that order; junction bases with no gene match: 4. In germline, CDR1 is MNHEY, CDR2 SVGAGI. The CDR3: CASSYSGAGGQETQYF. The CDR3 DNA sequence: TGTGCCAGCAGTTACTCTGGCGCGGGGGGCCAAGAGACCCAGTACTTC.

The genes are TRBV18 and TRBJ2-7; 12 bases agree with TRBD1. Germline loops: CDR1 KGHSH, CDR2 LQKENI. The V segment lost 4 bases and the J segment 5 bases; nucleotides outside the gene matches: 6. The CDR3 runs to 15 residues. CDR3 coding DNA: TGTGCCAGCTCACTCGGGACAGGGGGCGTCAACGAGCAGTACTTC. Translated, it gives CASSLGTGGVNEQYF.

The chain combines TRBV7-2 with TRBJ1-6; perhaps TRBD1 as D (6 bases). The CDR3 contains 14 residues. V was cut by 5 bases and J by 10 bases, with 15 bases left in between. Germline CDR1 reads SGHTA; CDR2 reads FQGNSA. DNA for the CDR3: TGTGCCAGCAGCGACGTCCCCAGGGGATCACCCCTCCACTTT. This encodes CASSDVPRGSPLHF.

The V gene is TRBV7-2, the J gene TRBJ1-2; tentative D call: TRBD1 (6 bases). The germline V gene encodes CDR1 SGHTA and CDR2 FQGNSA. This CDR3 contains 12 residues. V was pared by 5 bases and J by 7 bases, with 11 bases between. The DNA of the CDR3 is TGTGCCAGCAGCACAGGGTATGTTGGCTACACCTTC. Translated: CASSTGYVGYTF.

The CDR3 loop is CASSLVSGRGELFF. Written as DNA, the CDR3 is TGTGCCAGCAGCTTAGTTAGCGGGCGCGGGGAGCTGTTTTTT. V and J are TRBV7-8 and TRBJ2-2; TRBD2 agrees at 7 bases. Per germline, CDR1 SGHVS and CDR2 FQNEAQ. V trimming: 1 base; J trimming: 7 bases; junction bases outside the gene matches: 3. The CDR3 has 14 residues.

The chain joins TRBV19 to TRBJ1-5, with 8 bases fitting TRBD1. The trim removed 4 bases at V and 0 bases at J, leaving 5 bases unmatched. The CDR3 runs to 16 residues. Germline assignment: CDR1 LNHDA and CDR2 SQIVND (reference sequence). The chain's CDR3 is CASSRRTGNSNQPQHF. In DNA form, the CDR3 reads TGTGCCAGTAGTAGACGGACAGGGAATAGCAATCAGCCCCAGCATTTT.

The chain carries TRBV6-6 and TRBJ1-1, with D unclear. The germline V gene encodes CDR1 MNHNY and CDR2 SVGAGI (reference sequence). This CDR3 is 16 amino acids long. Trimming took 1 base from V and 4 from J, leaving 16 bases between them. The CDR3 coding sequence is TGTGCCAGCAGTTACTTGGGTGGAGGGCGGAGCACTGAAGCTTTCTTT. It yields the protein CASSYLGGGRSTEAFF.

This chain connects TRBV7-8 to TRBJ1-5; TRBD1 matches at 8 bases. From germline, CDR1 is SGHVS and CDR2 FQNEAQ. This CDR3 has 18 amino acids. V shed 0 bases and J 4 bases; nucleotides not matched to a gene: 11. In DNA, the CDR3 is TGTGCCAGCAGCTTAGCGAGTAGGAGACAGGGGCTAAATCAGCCCCAGCATTTT. It codes for CASSLASRRQGLNQPQHF.

This CDR3 is CASSLDSRNYGYTF. The CDR3, as DNA: TGTGCCAGCAGCTTAGACAGTCGAAACTATGGCTACACCTTC. The V call is TRBV7-9, the J call TRBJ1-2; D uncertain. The CDR3 consists of 14 residues. Trimming left V 1 base short and J 2 bases short, with 8 bases between. In germline, CDR1 is SEHNR, CDR2 FQNEAQ (reference sequence).

The chain is built from TRBV4-3 and TRBJ2-3, with TRBD2 matching 13 bases. J gave up 2 bases and V 2 bases, and 4 bases lay outside the gene matches. CDR3 length equals 17 residues. Looked up from germline, CDR1 is LGHNA and CDR2 is YSLEER. This chain's CDR3 is CASSQMGTSGATDTQYF. The DNA of the CDR3 is TGCGCCAGCAGCCAAATGGGGACTAGCGGGGCCACAGATACGCAGTATTTT.

The chain recombines TRBV28 with TRBJ2-4, with TRBD1 matching over 7 bases. The CDR3 runs 16 residues. Germline CDR1 reads MDHEN; CDR2 reads SYDVKM. V was clipped by 5 bases and J by 0 bases; unmatched bases: 7. The CDR3 sequence: CASSLGDSLAKNIQYF. CDR3 DNA sequence: TGTGCCAGCAGTCTCGGGGACAGCCTAGCCAAAAACATTCAGTACTTC.

The table lists this clone with a count of one. The V gene is TRBV7-3, the J gene TRBJ2-1, with TRBD2 matching over 7 bases. Germline CDR1 and CDR2: SGHTA and FQGTGA. The CDR3 has 12 amino acids. V gave up 2 bases and J gave up 8 bases; unmatched junction bases: 0. The CDR3, as DNA: TGTGCCAGCAGCTTACGGGGGGATGAGCAGTTCTTC. Translating it yields CASSLRGDEQFF.

The chain uses TRBV10-3 and TRBJ1-1; D is unclear. The germline V and J ends were trimmed by 10 bases and 1 base, with 16 bases remaining between them. Germline V gene lookup returns CDR1 ENHRY and CDR2 SYGVKD. This CDR3 has 14 amino acids. This CDR3 reads CATDPIAQNTEAFF. The CDR3 DNA sequence: TGTGCCACAGATCCAATTGCCCAGAACACTGAAGCTTTCTTT.

The chain has TRBV29-1 and TRBJ1-1; 7 nucleotides align to TRBD1. CDR1 is SQVTM, CDR2 ANQGSEA, per germline. The V gene end was trimmed by 5 bases and the J gene end by 4 bases; junction bases not matched to a gene: 7. This CDR3 has 13 residues. CDR3 protein: CSVRSGTATEAFF. CDR3 in DNA: TGCAGCGTTAGATCCGGGACAGCCACTGAAGCTTTCTTT.

The chain has TRBV18 and TRBJ2-3; D uncertain. V was shortened by 2 bases and J by 4 bases, with 13 bases between the two germline ends. The CDR3 sequence is 15 residues long. Germline assignment: CDR1 KGHSH and CDR2 LQKENI. The DNA of the CDR3 is TGTGCCAGCTCACCAAATCTACTGGGCCCAGATACGCAGTATTTT. The encoded protein is CASSPNLLGPDTQYF.

V is TRBV6-6 and J is TRBJ2-1; 12 bases are a match to TRBD2. Germline trimming cut 2 bases from V and 4 bases from J; bases unmatched to any gene: 3. This CDR3 is 16 amino acids long. Germline loops: CDR1 MNHNY, CDR2 SVGAGI (reference sequence). The CDR3 coding sequence is TGTGCCAGCAGTTACCCTGGGACTAGCGGGTACAATGAGCAGTTCTTC. Translation: CASSYPGTSGYNEQFF.

The chain joins TRBV6-5 to TRBJ2-1; D is uncertain. This CDR3 spans 11 amino acids. CDR1 is MNHEY, CDR2 SVGAGI, per germline. The ends were cut back, 4 bases at V and 10 bases at J, with 8 bases in the middle. CDR3 nucleotide sequence: TGTGCCAGCAGTTCGCGCTGGGAGCAGTTCTTC. Translation: CASSSRWEQFF.